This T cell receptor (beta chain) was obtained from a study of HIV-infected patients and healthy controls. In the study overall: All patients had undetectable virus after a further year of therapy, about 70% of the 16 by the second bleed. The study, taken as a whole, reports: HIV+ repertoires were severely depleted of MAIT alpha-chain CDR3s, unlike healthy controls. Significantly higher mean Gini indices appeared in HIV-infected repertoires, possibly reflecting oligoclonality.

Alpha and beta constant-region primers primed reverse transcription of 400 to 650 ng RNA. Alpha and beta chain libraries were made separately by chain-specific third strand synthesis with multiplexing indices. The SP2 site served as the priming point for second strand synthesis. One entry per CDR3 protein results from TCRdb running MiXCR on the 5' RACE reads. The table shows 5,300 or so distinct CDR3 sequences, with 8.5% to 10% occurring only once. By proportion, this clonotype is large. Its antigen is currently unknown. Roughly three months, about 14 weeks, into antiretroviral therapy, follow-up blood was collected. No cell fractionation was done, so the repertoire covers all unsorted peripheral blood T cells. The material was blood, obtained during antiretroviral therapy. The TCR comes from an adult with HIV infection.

CDR3 in DNA: TGTGCCAGCAGTTCCAACTGGGACAGGGTGGACTATGGCTACACCTTC. Its protein product is CASSSNWDRVDYGYTF. The V and J genes are TRBV28 and TRBJ1-2; 9 bases are shared with TRBD1. Germline V gene sequence: CDR1 MDHEN, CDR2 SYDVKM. This CDR3 region has 16 residues. V shed 4 bases and J 3 bases; nucleotides not matched to a gene: 9.